The 30 T cell receptor beta chains below come from one sample, sequenced in a study of CD8+CD57+ T cells in acquired aplastic anemia. Sequenced patients had shown CD8+CD57+ cell expansion by flow cytometry. According to the study, genomic DNA was the template for TCR beta VDJ and CDR3 profiling. MiXCR, run by TCRdb on the reads, gives a single entry per CDR3 protein. The repertoire holds about 290,000 distinct CDR3 sequences, with 56% as singletons. Sequenced: sorted CD4+, CD8+, or CD8+CD57+ T cells (not recorded which) from PBMCs. These receptors were collected from a human donor with aplastic anemia.

There are many counts of this clonotype. The chain employs TRBV2 and TRBJ2-7; TRBD1 matches at 7 bases. Germline trimming cut 5 bases from V and 10 bases from J; bases unmatched to any gene: 11. The CDR3 runs to 13 residues. Looked up from germline, CDR1 is SNHLY and CDR2 is FYNNEI. The CDR3 here is CASSNTGETQQYF. CDR3 nucleotide sequence: TGTGCCAGCAGTAATACAGGGGAAACCCAACAGTACTTC.

This clonotype was seen ten or more times. V gene TRBV11-2 combines with J gene TRBJ1-3, with D tentatively TRBD1 (6 bases). Germline CDR1 is SGHAT and CDR2 is FQNNGV. This CDR3 comprises 14 residues. Trimming left V 4 bases short and J 4 bases short, with 11 bases between. CDR3 nucleotide sequence: TGTGCCAGCAGCTATGGACAGTTAGGAAACACCATATATTTT. It encodes CASSYGQLGNTIYF. The full variable domain, its missing parts supplied by reference TRBV11-2 and TRBJ1-3, is EAGVAQSPRYKIIEKRQSVAFWCNPISGHATLYWYQQILGQGPKLLIQFQNNGVVDDSQLPKDRFSAERLKGVDSTLKIQPAKLEDSAVYLCASSYGQLGNTIYFGEGSWLTVV.

This clonotype was seen at least ten times. The rearrangement uses TRBV20-1 and TRBJ1-1, with 7 bases lining up with TRBD1. The germline V gene has CDR1 DFQATT and CDR2 SNEGSKA (reference sequence). This CDR3 comprises 14 residues. Trimming took 5 bases from V and 1 from J; bases not matched to a gene: 7. For the CDR3, the DNA is TGCAGTGCTTCCACAGGGGCCTCGAACACTGAAGCTTTCTTT. Translating it yields CSASTGASNTEAFF.

The rearrangement links TRBV20-1 to TRBJ1-6; D is perhaps TRBD1 (5 bases). Germline CDR1 reads DFQATT; CDR2 reads SNEGSKA (reference sequence). The V end was cut by 6 bases, the J end by 4 bases, with 10 bases between. CDR3 length equals 13 residues. The DNA for the CDR3 is TGCAGTGCCGGGGCGGATTATAATTCACCCCTCCACTTT. Its translation: CSAGADYNSPLHF.

J is TRBJ1-6 and V is TRBV5-4; no clear D. Germline assignment: CDR1 SGHNT and CDR2 YYREEE (reference sequence). CDR3 length: 15 residues. The V and J ends lost 4 bases and 7 bases respectively, with 15 bases between them. The CDR3 region is CASSPGLMENSPLHF. Here the CDR3 DNA reads TGTGCCAGCAGCCCGGGATTGATGGAGAATTCACCCCTCCACTTT.

CDR3 nucleotide sequence: TGCAGTGCTAACACCGTGGGACAGGGGAGGTCTGAAGCTTTCTTT. This encodes CSANTVGQGRSEAFF. The J gene is TRBJ1-1, the V gene TRBV20-1, with 10 bases that match TRBD1. Germline-derived CDR1 and CDR2 are DFQATT and SNEGSKA (reference sequence). The CDR3 length is 15 residues. Unmatched junction bases numbered 11, after V lost 4 bases and J lost 6 bases.

V and J are TRBV29-1 and TRBJ1-1; no clear D. CDR1 is SQVTM and CDR2 is ANQGSEA in the germline V gene. The V gene lost 4 bases and the J gene lost 11 bases, with 14 bases spanning the gap. The CDR3 is 11 residues long. This CDR3 is CSVVPSGDAFF. The CDR3 DNA is TGCAGCGTTGTGCCCAGCGGGGATGCTTTCTTT. The full variable domain, in which reference TRBV29-1 and TRBJ1-1 provide the parts outside the CDR3, is SAVISQKPSRDICQRGTSLTIQCQVDSQVTMMFWYRQQPGQSLTLIATANQGSEATYESGFVIDKFPISRPNLTFSTLTVSNMSPEDSSIYLCSVVPSGDAFFGQGTRLTVV.

J is TRBJ2-5 and V is TRBV20-1; 15 positions match TRBD2. The trim removed 5 bases at V and 5 bases at J, leaving 6 bases unmatched. CDR3 size: 15 residues. The germline V gene has CDR1 DFQATT and CDR2 SNEGSKA (reference sequence). CDR3 amino acids: CSAGLAGGPRETQYF. CDR3 nucleotide sequence: TGCAGTGCTGGACTAGCGGGGGGGCCCCGGGAGACCCAGTACTTC.

This clonotype has only one observation. This sequence joins TRBV20-1 and TRBJ2-2; possible D gene TRBD1, 5 bases. This CDR3 spans 15 amino acids. CDR1 is DFQATT and CDR2 is SNEGSKA in the germline V gene (reference sequence). V was pared by 1 base and J by 1 base, with 10 bases between. The CDR3 DNA follows: TGCAGTGCTAGAGTATCCCAGGGGAACACCGGGGAGCTGTTTTTT. Protein product: CSARVSQGNTGELFF.

This clonotype was seen a handful of times. The rearrangement uses TRBV7-9 and TRBJ1-2, with 7 bases identical to TRBD1. The CDR3 consists of 12 residues. Germline V gene data show CDR1 as SEHNR and CDR2 as FQNEAQ (reference sequence). Trimming took 7 bases from V and 8 from J; bases not matched to a gene: 7. CDR3 sequence (DNA): TGTGCCAGCACCCAGGGGGTCAGCGGCTACACCTTC. Translating gives CASTQGVSGYTF.

This clonotype showed up just a few times. V and J are TRBV10-3 and TRBJ2-1; 9 bases match TRBD2. V shed 0 bases and J 14 bases; nucleotides not matched to a gene: 8. CDR3 size: 14 residues. Germline CDR1 ENHRY, CDR2 SYGVKD. The CDR3 DNA is TGTGCCATCAGTGAGTCCACCGGGACTAGCCCAGAGTTCTTC. It yields the protein CAISESTGTSPEFF.

The J gene is TRBJ1-5, the V gene TRBV20-1; TRBD1 matches 8 bases. The CDR3 is 14 amino acids. Trimming took 5 bases from V and 3 from J; bases not matched to a gene: 6. Per germline, CDR1 DFQATT and CDR2 SNEGSKA (reference sequence). CDR3 sequence (DNA): TGCAGTGCTGTCCGGGACAGGCCCAATCAGCCCCAGCATTTT. It codes for CSAVRDRPNQPQHF.

V usage is TRBV10-3 and J usage is TRBJ2-7, with D possibly matching TRBD2 (5 bases). CDR1 ENHRY and CDR2 SYGVKD come from the germline V gene. This CDR3 region has 16 residues. The germline V and J ends were trimmed by 2 bases and 3 bases, with 17 bases remaining between them. CDR3: CAISEITGMFIYEQYF. The CDR3, as DNA: TGTGCCATCAGTGAGATAACGGGGATGTTCATCTACGAGCAGTACTTC.

The V call is TRBV11-2, the J call TRBJ2-7; TRBD1 agrees at 11 bases. The CDR3 is 15 amino acids. The V gene end was trimmed by 5 bases and the J gene end by 6 bases; junction bases not matched to a gene: 9. The germline CDR1 and CDR2 sequences are SGHAT and FQNNGV. This chain's CDR3 is CASSPWTGGESEQYF. For the CDR3, the DNA is TGTGCCAGCAGCCCCTGGACAGGGGGCGAGAGCGAGCAGTACTTC.

The J gene is TRBJ2-1, the V gene TRBV20-1; TRBD2 matches at 12 bases. Germline lookup yields CDR1 DFQATT and CDR2 SNEGSKA (reference sequence). Trimming at V came to 7 bases and at J to 4 bases, leaving 5 bases not matched to a gene. This CDR3 contains 14 residues. This CDR3 is CSVPTSGGYNEQFF. The DNA of the CDR3 is TGCAGTGTCCCGACTAGCGGGGGATACAATGAGCAGTTCTTC.

The chain links TRBV9 to TRBJ2-1, with 9 positions matching TRBD2. The CDR3 loop spans 15 amino acids. Germline V gives CDR1 SGDLS, CDR2 YYNGEE. The trim removed 0 bases at V and 10 bases at J, leaving 8 bases unmatched. CDR3 sequence (DNA): TGTGCCAGCAGCGTAGCTGAGACTAGCGGCTCAGAGCAGTTCTTC. Residues: CASSVAETSGSEQFF.

V is TRBV29-1 and J is TRBJ1-3, with a weak D call TRBD1 (6 bases). The germline V gene encodes CDR1 SQVTM and CDR2 ANQGSEA. The germline V and J ends were trimmed by 1 base and 3 bases, with 10 bases remaining between them. The CDR3 extends over 14 amino acids. CDR3 region: CSVEGDIFGNTIYF. The CDR3, as DNA: TGCAGCGTTGAAGGGGACATCTTTGGAAACACCATATATTTT. The whole variable domain, remainder taken from reference TRBV29-1 and TRBJ1-3, is SAVISQKPSRDICQRGTSLTIQCQVDSQVTMMFWYRQQPGQSLTLIATANQGSEATYESGFVIDKFPISRPNLTFSTLTVSNMSPEDSSIYLCSVEGDIFGNTIYFGEGSWLTVV.

Concerning this clonotype itself: The final CDR3 position lacks the conserved phenylalanine or tryptophan, pointing to a likely read error. The V and J genes are TRBV7-9 and TRBJ2-5, with TRBD2 matching 8 bases. CDR1 is SEHNR, CDR2 FQNEAQ, per germline (reference sequence). There are 17 residues in the CDR3. With V trimmed by 1 base and J by 4 bases, 11 bases remained unmatched. The DNA for the CDR3 is TGTGCCAGCAGCTTAGGAGTCCTCGCGGGAGGACTAGAGACCCAGTACTCC. The encoded protein is CASSLGVLAGGLETQYS.

This clonotype was seen once. The CDR3 reads CASSFMGDTEAFF. The DNA for the CDR3 is TGTGCCAGCAGCTTTATGGGGGACACTGAAGCTTTCTTT. The genes are TRBV7-3 and TRBJ1-1, with D perhaps TRBD1 (5 bases). Germline lookup yields CDR1 SGHTA and CDR2 FQGTGA. CDR3 length: 13 amino acids. Trimming removed 3 bases at V and 3 bases at J, with 8 bases between.

This clonotype was recorded once. The chain couples TRBV29-1 to TRBJ1-5; D is perhaps TRBD1 (6 bases). Germline CDR1 reads SQVTM; CDR2 reads ANQGSEA. The CDR3 is 14 residues long. The germline V and J ends were trimmed by 7 bases and 3 bases, with 16 bases remaining between them. Here the CDR3 reads CSARWTVTNQPQHF. The CDR3 bases are TGCAGCGCCCGATGGACAGTCACCAATCAGCCCCAGCATTTT.

The gene calls are TRBV7-2 and TRBJ1-6; unclear D gene. CDR1 is SGHTA, CDR2 FQGNSA, per germline. The V and J ends lost 3 bases and 9 bases respectively, with 9 bases between them. CDR3 length equals 13 residues. CDR3 DNA sequence: TGTGCCAGCAGCTTCCGACGGATTTCACCCCTCCACTTT. Translation gives CASSFRRISPLHF.

Remarks on this clonotype: A much larger clone lies one base from this, so it may be a read error. The J gene is TRBJ1-1, the V gene TRBV6-5; no clear D. This CDR3 has 14 amino acids. The germline V and J ends were trimmed by 3 bases and 0 bases, with 8 bases remaining between them. CDR1 and CDR2 from the germline V gene are MNHEY and SVGAGI. The CDR3 region is CASSYGFVNTEAFF. The DNA for the CDR3 is TGTGCCAGCAGTTATGGTTTTGTGAACACTGAAGCTTTCTTT.

The gene calls are TRBV24-1 and TRBJ2-1; D possibly corresponds to TRBD2 (6 bases). The V gene lost 1 base and the J gene lost 8 bases, with 14 bases spanning the gap. Per the germline V gene, CDR1 is KGHDR and CDR2 is SFDVKD. The CDR3 loop spans 15 amino acids. CDR3 sequence: CATSDLRGGIDEQFF. CDR3 nucleotides: TGTGCCACCAGTGATTTACGGGGAGGAATCGATGAGCAGTTCTTC.

Ten or more counts support this clonotype. The chain recombines TRBV2 with TRBJ1-5; TRBD1 matches at 8 bases. The CDR3 has 22 amino acids. CDR1 and CDR2 (germline): SNHLY, FYNNEI. The V segment lost 5 bases and the J segment 7 bases; nucleotides outside the gene matches: 31. For the CDR3, the DNA is TGTGCCAGCAGTCGGAGACGCAGGGGGCAGGGTAATAACGGAGGTGGTTCACAGCCCCAGCATTTT. Amino acid sequence: CASSRRRRGQGNNGGGSQPQHF.

The V and J genes are TRBV24-1 and TRBJ1-2; 9 bases are shared with TRBD1. The V gene end was trimmed by 3 bases and the J gene end by 7 bases; junction bases not matched to a gene: 5. The CDR3 contains 14 residues. Germline CDR1 and CDR2: KGHDR and SFDVKD. The CDR3 loop is CATSDRDRALGYTF. In DNA form, the CDR3 reads TGTGCCACCAGTGATAGGGACAGGGCACTTGGCTACACCTTC.

About this clonotype: One end of the junction is discordant with germline, which a read error may explain. This chain uses TRBV24-1 with TRBJ2-5, with TRBD1 matching over 8 bases. CDR1 and CDR2 from the germline V gene are KGHDR and SFDVKD. This CDR3 comprises 16 residues. CDR3: CAASEATGVRAETQYF. CDR3 coding DNA: TGTGCCGCCAGTGAGGCGACAGGGGTTCGGGCGGAGACCCAGTACTTC.

Only one count was recorded for this clonotype. V is TRBV2 and J is TRBJ2-7; weak D call: TRBD2 (6 bases). V lost 7 bases and J lost 0, with 13 bases in between. CDR1 and CDR2 (germline): SNHLY, FYNNEI. The CDR3 is made up of 14 amino acids. The CDR3 nucleotides are TGTGCCAGCATGGGAGCGGGCGACTCCTACGAGCAGTACTTC. Translating gives CASMGAGDSYEQYF. The full variable domain, with the rest looked up from reference TRBV2 and TRBJ2-7, is EPEVTQTPSHQVTQMGQEVILRCVPISNHLYFYWYRQILGQKVEFLVSFYNNEISEKSEIFDDQFSVERPDGSNFTLKIRSTKLEDSAMYFCASMGAGDSYEQYFGPGTRLTVT.

The rearrangement uses TRBV9 and TRBJ1-1; the D gene is possibly TRBD1 (6 bases). The V gene's germline CDR1 is SGDLS and CDR2 YYNGEE. This CDR3 region has 14 residues. V was trimmed by 4 bases and J by 5 bases, leaving 15 bases between them. CDR3 coding DNA: TGTGCCAGCAGCACACCCGGGGGGGCTACTGAAGCTTTCTTT. It codes for CASSTPGGATEAFF.

The gene calls are TRBV7-9 and TRBJ1-4, with a possible D match to TRBD1 (5 bases). CDR1 SEHNR and CDR2 FQNEAQ come from the germline V gene (reference sequence). Trimming stripped 1 base from V and 12 bases from J, with 9 bases between. The CDR3 totals 12 residues. CDR3 sequence reads: CASSLGGRELFF. As DNA, the CDR3 is TGTGCCAGCAGCTTAGGGGGCAGGGAACTGTTTTTT.

This chain joins TRBV19 and TRBJ2-7, with 7 positions matching TRBD1. With V trimmed by 8 bases and J by 5 bases, 6 bases remained unmatched. Germline V gene data show CDR1 as LNHDA and CDR2 as SQIVND (reference sequence). This CDR3 comprises 12 residues. The CDR3 DNA is TGTGCCAGTGGAAGGGGGCGCGACGAGCAGTACTTC. Its protein is CASGRGRDEQYF.